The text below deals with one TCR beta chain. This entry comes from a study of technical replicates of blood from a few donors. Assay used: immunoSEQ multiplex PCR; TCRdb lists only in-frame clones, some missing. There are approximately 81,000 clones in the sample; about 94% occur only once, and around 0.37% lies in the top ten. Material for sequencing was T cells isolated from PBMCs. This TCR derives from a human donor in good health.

Here the CDR3 reads CASSYRTGDNQPQHF. DNA of the CDR3: TGTGCCAGCAGCTACCGGACAGGCGACAATCAGCCCCAGCATTTT. This chain links TRBV7-2 with TRBJ1-5, with 7 positions matching TRBD1. The CDR3 sequence is 15 residues long. CDR1 is SGHTA and CDR2 is FQGNSA in the germline V gene. The trim removed 4 bases at V and 3 bases at J, leaving 6 bases unmatched.